The TCR beta chain under discussion was sequenced for a study of cytomegalovirus exposure and HLA in healthy donors. Study-wide results and limits: Analysis was carried out at a later point, and it linked a missense DCLRE1C variant to TCR beta V- and J-gene trimming. A few of the chains that were CMV-associated were confirmed in vitro to be specific for CMV antigens. Available immune exposure information was restricted to CMV serostatus only.

PCR used 60 Vbeta primers and 13 Jbeta primers. Clones were read by immunoSEQ multiplex PCR, and TCRdb kept only the in-frame ones, dropping some. The sample lists 150,000 to 180,000 clones, roughly 77% occurring once. The germline V gene has CDR1 LNHDA and CDR2 SQIVND (reference sequence). This CDR3 spans 13 amino acids. The ends lost 6 bases at V and 8 bases at J; junction bases unmatched: 7. On this clone: What it binds is not known.

Material for sequencing was PBMCs. This chain links TRBV19 with TRBJ1-5; 7 bases match TRBD1. This sequence originates from a man younger than 40 in good health and CMV-seropositive. The CDR3 loop is CASRNRGAEPQHF. In DNA form, the CDR3 reads TGTGCCAGTAGAAACAGGGGCGCGGAGCCCCAGCATTTT.